The rows below give T cell receptor beta chains drawn from one sample of a study of cytomegalovirus exposure and HLA in healthy donors. The repertoire was sequenced with immunoSEQ multiplex PCR; TCRdb's copy has only in-frame clones and lacks some. The data show under 95,000 clones, roughly 94% seen once. Sequencing was carried out using PBMCs. These receptor sequences come from a woman between 18 and 29 years old in good health and CMV-seropositive. The CDR3 runs from the conserved cysteine through the conserved F or W. The D gene is left open where the match is weak. The size of a clone is reported for some rows only, either as once, few or many, or as a class for expanded clones.

TRBV29-1	TRBJ1-1	once	-	TGCAGCGTTGAAACGGTAGAAAACACTGAAGCTTTCTTT	CSVETVENTEAFF
TRBV18	TRBJ2-3	once	TRBD2	TGTGCCAGCTCGACTAGCGGGAGGCAGGGTACAGATACGCAGTATTTT	CASSTSGRQGTDTQYF
TRBV11-3	TRBJ2-1	-	-	TGTGCCAGCAGCTTGGATCAGGGGTGGAGGAACAATGAGCAGTTCTTC	CASSLDQGWRNNEQFF
TRBV27	TRBJ1-4	-	TRBD1	TGTGCCAGCAGTTTAGTCTCCGGACAGGGGGCGGAAAAACTGTTTTTT	CASSLVSGQGAEKLFF
TRBV11-2	TRBJ1-4	-	TRBD1	TGTGCCAGCAGCCTTGGGACAGTAGTTGACGAACTGTTTTTT	CASSLGTVVDELFF
TRBV2	TRBJ1-5	once	TRBD1	TGTGCCAGCGGGACAGGGGTTCAGCCCCAGCATTTT	CASGTGVQPQHF
TRBV19	TRBJ1-1	once	-	TGTGCCGTGCGGGACGGTGGTGCCACTGAAGCTTTCTTT	CAVRDGGATEAFF
TRBV7-7	TRBJ2-1	-	-	TGTGCCAGCAGCTTAGGACAGTCCTATGAGCAGTTCTTC	CASSLGQSYEQFF
TRBV11-2	TRBJ2-5	-	TRBD2	TGTGCCAGCAGCTTAGATGGGACTAGAGGGGAGACCCAGTACTTC	CASSLDGTRGETQYF
TRBV6-4	TRBJ2-3	-	-	TGTGCCAGCAGCAGAGGATTCACAGATACGCAGTATTTT	CASSRGFTDTQYF
TRBV19	TRBJ2-7	-	TRBD2	TGTGCCACCCAAAAAGGGGTTAGCGGGAGTTTTGGTTACGAGCAGTACTTC	CATQKGVSGSFGYEQYF
TRBV10-3	TRBJ2-1	few	TRBD1	TGTGCCATCAGTGACATCGACAGGGCTGGTGAGCAGTTCTTC	CAISDIDRAGEQFF
TRBV9	TRBJ2-5	-	TRBD2	TGTGCCAGCAGCGAAGCGGGGGTAGGGGAGACCCAGTACTTC	CASSEAGVGETQYF
TRBV11-3	TRBJ1-2	once	-	TGTGCCAGCAGCCACGGGACTAACTATGGCTACACCTTC	CASSHGTNYGYTF
TRBV2	TRBJ2-7	-	-	TGTGCCAGCAGAGGCCGGGTGGGTGCCTACGAGCAGTACTTC	CASRGRVGAYEQYF
TRBV7-2	TRBJ2-2	once	TRBD1	TGTGCCAGCAGCTTAGCAGGGGGCTCGGGGACCGGGGAGCTGTTTTTT	CASSLAGGSGTGELFF
TRBV11-2	TRBJ2-2	-	TRBD2	TGTGCCAGCAGCTTAGCTGCGGGAGGGCCCCCCCAGGAGCTGTTTTTT	CASSLAAGGPPQELFF
TRBV5-1	TRBJ2-1	-	TRBD1	TGCGCCAGCAGCCTGGGACAGGGGGAGGGCAATGAGCAGTTCTTC	CASSLGQGEGNEQFF
TRBV7-2	TRBJ1-3	-	-	TGTGCCAGCAGCTTCGCAGGCTCTGGAAACACCATATATTTT	CASSFAGSGNTIYF
TRBV11-2	TRBJ2-7	-	-	TGTGCCAGCAGCTTATCGCAGGAACCCTACGAGCAGTACTTC	CASSLSQEPYEQYF